This T cell receptor (beta chain) was retrieved from a study of blood T cells in healthy people across ages. Whole-study findings and limits: Because sorting was not performed, PBMCs prevented conclusive naive versus antigen-experienced comparison. Both naive CD4+ cell counts and diversity were greater in long-lived donors than in aged donors.

The CDR3 has 14 amino acids. Trimming cost V 0 bases and J 1 base, with 6 bases left between them. CDR1 is MNHEY, CDR2 SMNVEV, per germline (reference sequence). A sample-barcoded 5' primer and a J-beta primer mix were used in a second PCR of roughly 6 to 12 cycles. TCRdb re-analysed the 5' RACE reads in MiXCR, keeping a single row per CDR3 protein. The table has roughly 860,000 distinct CDR3 sequences, 60% to 80% seen once; the top ten hold around 30%. A note on this clonotype: The antigen remains unidentified.

This sequence was found in a man between 25 and 39 years old in good health. The chain joins TRBV27 to TRBJ1-1; no definite D call. The source material was blood. The CDR3 sequence is CASSLSDPNTEAFF. The CDR3 nucleotides are TGTGCCAGCAGTTTATCGGACCCGAACACTGAAGCTTTCTTT.